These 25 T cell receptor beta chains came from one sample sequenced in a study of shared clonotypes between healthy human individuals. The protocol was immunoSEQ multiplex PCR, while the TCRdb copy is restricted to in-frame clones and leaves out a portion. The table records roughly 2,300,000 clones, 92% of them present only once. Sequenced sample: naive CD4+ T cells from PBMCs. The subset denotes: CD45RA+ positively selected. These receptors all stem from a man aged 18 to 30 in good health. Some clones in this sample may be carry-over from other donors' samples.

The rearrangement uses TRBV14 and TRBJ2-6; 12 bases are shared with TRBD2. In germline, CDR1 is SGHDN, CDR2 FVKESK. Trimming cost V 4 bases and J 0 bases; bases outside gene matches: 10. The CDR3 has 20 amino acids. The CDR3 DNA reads TGTGCCAGCAGCCTAACTCCGGGACTAGCGGGTCCCTCTGGGGCCAACGTCCTGACTTTC. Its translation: CASSLTPGLAGPSGANVLTF. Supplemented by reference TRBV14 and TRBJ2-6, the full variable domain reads EAGVTQFPSHSVIEKGQTVTLRCDPISGHDNLYWYRRVMGKEIKFLLHFVKESKQDESGMPNNRFLAERTGGTYSTLKVQPAELEDSGVYFCASSLTPGLAGPSGANVLTFGAGSRLTVL.

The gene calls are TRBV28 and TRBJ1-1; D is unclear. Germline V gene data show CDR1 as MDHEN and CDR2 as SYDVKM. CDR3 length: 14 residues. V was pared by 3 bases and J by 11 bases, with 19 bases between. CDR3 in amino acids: CASSLRRRRTWAFF. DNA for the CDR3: TGTGCCAGCAGTTTGAGGAGGAGGCGGACGTGGGCTTTCTTT.

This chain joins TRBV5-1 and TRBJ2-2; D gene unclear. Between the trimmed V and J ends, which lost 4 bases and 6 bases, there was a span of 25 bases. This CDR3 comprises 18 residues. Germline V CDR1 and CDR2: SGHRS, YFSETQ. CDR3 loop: CASSTPVGTVPHSGELFF. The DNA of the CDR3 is TGCGCCAGCAGCACTCCCGTGGGTACGGTCCCGCATTCCGGGGAGCTGTTTTTT.

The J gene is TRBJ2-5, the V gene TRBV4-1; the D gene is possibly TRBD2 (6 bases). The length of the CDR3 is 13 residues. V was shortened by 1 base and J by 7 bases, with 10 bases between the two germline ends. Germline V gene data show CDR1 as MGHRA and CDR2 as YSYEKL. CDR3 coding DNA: TGCGCCAGCAGCCAAGGGAGGGTCGGGACCCAGTACTTC. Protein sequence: CASSQGRVGTQYF.

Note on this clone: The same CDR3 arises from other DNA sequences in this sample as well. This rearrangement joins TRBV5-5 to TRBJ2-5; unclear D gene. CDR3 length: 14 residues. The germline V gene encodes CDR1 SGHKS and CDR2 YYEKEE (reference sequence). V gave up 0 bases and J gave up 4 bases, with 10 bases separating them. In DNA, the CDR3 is TGTGCCAGCAGCTTGGGGCCTGGCGGAGAGACCCAGTACTTC. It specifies CASSLGPGGETQYF.

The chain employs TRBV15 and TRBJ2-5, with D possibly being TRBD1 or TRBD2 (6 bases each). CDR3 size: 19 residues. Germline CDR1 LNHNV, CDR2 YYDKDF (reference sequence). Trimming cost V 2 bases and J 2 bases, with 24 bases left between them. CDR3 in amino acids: CATSRPPRGATWGQETQYF. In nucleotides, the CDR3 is TGTGCCACCAGCAGACCCCCGAGGGGGGCCACCTGGGGGCAAGAGACCCAGTACTTC.

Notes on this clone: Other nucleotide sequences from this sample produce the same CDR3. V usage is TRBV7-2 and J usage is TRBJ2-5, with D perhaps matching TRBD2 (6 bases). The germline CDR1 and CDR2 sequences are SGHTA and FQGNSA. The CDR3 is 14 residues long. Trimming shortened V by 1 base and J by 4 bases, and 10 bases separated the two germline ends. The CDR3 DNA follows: TGTGCCAGCAGCTTAGTAGGAGGGAGAGAGACCCAGTACTTC. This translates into CASSLVGGRETQYF.

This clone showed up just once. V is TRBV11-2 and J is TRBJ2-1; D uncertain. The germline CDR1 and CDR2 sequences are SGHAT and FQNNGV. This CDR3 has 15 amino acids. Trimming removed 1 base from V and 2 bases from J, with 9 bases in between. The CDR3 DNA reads TGTGCCAGCAGCTTAGTTGGGCAGCCCTACAATGAGCAGTTCTTC. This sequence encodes CASSLVGQPYNEQFF. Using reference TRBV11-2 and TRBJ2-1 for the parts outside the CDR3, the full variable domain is EAGVAQSPRYKIIEKRQSVAFWCNPISGHATLYWYQQILGQGPKLLIQFQNNGVVDDSQLPKDRFSAERLKGVDSTLKIQPAKLEDSAVYLCASSLVGQPYNEQFFGPGTRLTVL.

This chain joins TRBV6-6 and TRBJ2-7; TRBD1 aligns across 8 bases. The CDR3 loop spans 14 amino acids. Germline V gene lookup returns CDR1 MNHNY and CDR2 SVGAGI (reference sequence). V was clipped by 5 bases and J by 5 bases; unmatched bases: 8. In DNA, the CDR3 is TGTGCCAGCAGTGGCCGGACAGGGATCCACGAGCAGTACTTC. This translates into CASSGRTGIHEQYF.

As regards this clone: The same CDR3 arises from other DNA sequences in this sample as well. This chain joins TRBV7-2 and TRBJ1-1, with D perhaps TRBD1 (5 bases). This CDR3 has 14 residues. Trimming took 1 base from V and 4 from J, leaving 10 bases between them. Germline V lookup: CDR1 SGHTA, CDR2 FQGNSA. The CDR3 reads CASSLVSGGTEAFF. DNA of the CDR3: TGTGCCAGCAGCTTAGTATCTGGGGGCACTGAAGCTTTCTTT.

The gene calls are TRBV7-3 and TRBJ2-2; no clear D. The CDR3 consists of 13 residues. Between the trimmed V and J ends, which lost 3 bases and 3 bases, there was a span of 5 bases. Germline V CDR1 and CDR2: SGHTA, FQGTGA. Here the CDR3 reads CASSFIDTGELFF. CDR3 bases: TGTGCCAGCAGCTTCATCGACACCGGGGAGCTGTTTTTT.

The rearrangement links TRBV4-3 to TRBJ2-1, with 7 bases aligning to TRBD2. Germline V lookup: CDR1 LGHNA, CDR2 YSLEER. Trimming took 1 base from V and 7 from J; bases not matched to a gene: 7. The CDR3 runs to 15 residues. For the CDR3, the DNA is TGCGCCAGCAGCCAAGGGAGGGAGGGCCGAAATGAGCAGTTCTTC. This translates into CASSQGREGRNEQFF.

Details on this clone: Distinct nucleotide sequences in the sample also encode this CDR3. For the CDR3, the DNA is TGTGCCAGCAGTCTTCGGACCGGTTATGGCTACACCTTC. Encoded protein: CASSLRTGYGYTF. This chain joins TRBV28 and TRBJ1-2; D is undetermined. Germline CDR1 is MDHEN and CDR2 is SYDVKM. V lost 5 bases to trimming and J lost 5 bases, with 12 bases between them. The CDR3 has 13 amino acids.

The CDR3 sequence is CASSSEGAELGYTF. CDR3 nucleotide sequence: TGTGCCAGCAGTTCGGAGGGGGCAGAGTTGGGCTACACCTTC. The rearrangement uses TRBV28 and TRBJ1-2; the match to TRBD1 covers 7 bases. Germline V gives CDR1 MDHEN, CDR2 SYDVKM. The CDR3 is made up of 14 amino acids. V dropped 4 bases and J dropped 8; count of bases not matched to a gene: 10.

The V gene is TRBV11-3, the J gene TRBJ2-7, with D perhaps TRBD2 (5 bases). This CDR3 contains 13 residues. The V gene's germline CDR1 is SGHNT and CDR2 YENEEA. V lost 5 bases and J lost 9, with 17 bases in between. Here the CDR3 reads CASSPSEGSGQYF. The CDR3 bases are TGTGCCAGCAGCCCATCTGAGGGATCAGGGCAGTACTTC.

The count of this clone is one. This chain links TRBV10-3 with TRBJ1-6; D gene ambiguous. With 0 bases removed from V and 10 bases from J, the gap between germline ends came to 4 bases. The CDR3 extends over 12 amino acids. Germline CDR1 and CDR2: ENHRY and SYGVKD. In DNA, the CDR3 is TGTGCCATCAGTGAGTCGAACTCACCCCTCCACTTT. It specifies CAISESNSPLHF.

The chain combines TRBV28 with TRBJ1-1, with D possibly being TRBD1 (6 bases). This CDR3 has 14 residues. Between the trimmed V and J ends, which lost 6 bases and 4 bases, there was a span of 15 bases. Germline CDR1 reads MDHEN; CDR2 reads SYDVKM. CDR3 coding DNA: TGTGCCAGCAGCAACCGCCGAGGGGGCACTGAAGCTTTCTTT. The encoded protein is CASSNRRGGTEAFF.

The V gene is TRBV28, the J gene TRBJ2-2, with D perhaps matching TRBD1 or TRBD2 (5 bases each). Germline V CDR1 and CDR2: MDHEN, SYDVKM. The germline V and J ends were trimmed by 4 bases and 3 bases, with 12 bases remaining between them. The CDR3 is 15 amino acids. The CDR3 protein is CASSYGTGYTGELFF. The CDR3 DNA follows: TGTGCCAGCAGTTATGGGACGGGTTACACCGGGGAGCTGTTTTTT.

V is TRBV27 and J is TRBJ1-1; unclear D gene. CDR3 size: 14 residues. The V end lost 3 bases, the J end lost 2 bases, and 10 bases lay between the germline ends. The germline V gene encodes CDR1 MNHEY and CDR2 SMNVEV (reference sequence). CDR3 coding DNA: TGTGCCAGCAGTTTCATAGGGCTCAACACTGAAGCTTTCTTT. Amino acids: CASSFIGLNTEAFF.

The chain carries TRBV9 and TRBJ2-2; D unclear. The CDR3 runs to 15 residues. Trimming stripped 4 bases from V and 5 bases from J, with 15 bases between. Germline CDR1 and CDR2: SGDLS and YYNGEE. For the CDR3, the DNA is TGTGCCAGCAGCTCCCTCGGAGTAGGGACCGGGGAGCTGTTTTTT. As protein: CASSSLGVGTGELFF.

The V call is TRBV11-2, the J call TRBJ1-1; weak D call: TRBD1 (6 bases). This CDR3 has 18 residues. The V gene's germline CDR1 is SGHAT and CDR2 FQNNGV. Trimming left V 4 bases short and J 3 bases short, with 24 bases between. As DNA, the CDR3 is TGTGCCAGCAGCTCAGGGGTTCGGGGGAAGCGTATGGACACTGAAGCTTTCTTT. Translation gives CASSSGVRGKRMDTEAFF.

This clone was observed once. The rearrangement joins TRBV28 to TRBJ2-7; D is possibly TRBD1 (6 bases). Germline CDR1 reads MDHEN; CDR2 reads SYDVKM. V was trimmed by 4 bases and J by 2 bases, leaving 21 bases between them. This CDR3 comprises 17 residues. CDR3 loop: CASSSPGDKAATYEQYF. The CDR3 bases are TGTGCCAGCAGTTCGCCAGGGGATAAGGCGGCGACCTACGAGCAGTACTTC.

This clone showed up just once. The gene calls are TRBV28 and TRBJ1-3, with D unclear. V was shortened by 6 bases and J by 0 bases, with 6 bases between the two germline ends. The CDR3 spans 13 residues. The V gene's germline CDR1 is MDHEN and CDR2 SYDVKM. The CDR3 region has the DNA TGTGCCAGCAGGGTGCACTCTGGAAACACCATATATTTT. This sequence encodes CASRVHSGNTIYF. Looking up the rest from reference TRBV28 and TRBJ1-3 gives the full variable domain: DVKVTQSSRYLVKRTGEKVFLECVQDMDHENMFWYRQDPGLGLRLIYFSYDVKMKEKGDIPEGYSVSREKKERFSLILESASTNQTSMYLCASRVHSGNTIYFGEGSWLTVV.

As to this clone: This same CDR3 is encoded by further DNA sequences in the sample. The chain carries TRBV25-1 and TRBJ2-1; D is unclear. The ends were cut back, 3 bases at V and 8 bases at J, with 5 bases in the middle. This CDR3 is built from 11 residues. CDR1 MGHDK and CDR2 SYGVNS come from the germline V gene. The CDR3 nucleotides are TGTGCCAGCAGTGACTCGTATGAGCAGTTCTTC. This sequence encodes CASSDSYEQFF.

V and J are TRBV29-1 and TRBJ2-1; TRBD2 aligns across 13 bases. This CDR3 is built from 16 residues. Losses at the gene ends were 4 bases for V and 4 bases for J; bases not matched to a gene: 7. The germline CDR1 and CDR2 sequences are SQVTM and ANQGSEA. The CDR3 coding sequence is TGCAGCGTTGTAATCGGACTAGCGGGAGAATACAATGAGCAGTTCTTC. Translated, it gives CSVVIGLAGEYNEQFF.